Following are 20 T cell receptor beta chains from one sample sequenced in a study of immune evolution from preneoplasia to lung adenocarcinoma (dated by TCRdb to the early 2020s). The library was made by the immunoSEQ multiplex PCR assay. Entries here come from immuneACCESS through TCRdb and include only in-frame sequences with V and J called. Some clones fail to appear in such tables; in the studies checked, an unresolved V gene covers under half of the shortfall, and the cause of the remainder is unknown. The sample contains 6,000 to 8,000 clones, 65% to 75% of them found a single time. In total, the top ten clones hold 7.5% to 10% of the sample. What was sequenced was FFPE adjacent normal lung tissue. The receptor source for this set is a donor at least 70 years old with lung adenocarcinoma.

This rearrangement joins TRBV30 to TRBJ2-1; TRBD1 might be the D (9 bases). Germline values: CDR1 GTSNPN, CDR2 SVGIG (reference sequence). The V gene lost 4 bases and the J gene lost 7 bases, with 17 bases spanning the gap. The CDR3 is 14 amino acids. As DNA, the CDR3 is TGTGCCTGGAACAGGGGGCGGGAGGTAAATGAGCAGTTCTTC. Translating it yields CAWNRGREVNEQFF.

The chain is built from TRBV19 and TRBJ1-5, with D maybe TRBD1 (5 bases). Trimming took off 8 bases at V and 2 bases at J, with 10 bases between the two ends. CDR1 LNHDA and CDR2 SQIVND come from the germline V gene (reference sequence). This CDR3 is 13 amino acids long. The CDR3 nucleotides read TGTGCCAGTTCGGGACGGCGCAATCAGCCCCAGCATTTT. This encodes CASSGRRNQPQHF. The full variable domain, in which reference TRBV19 and TRBJ1-5 provide the parts outside the CDR3, is DGGITQSPKYLFRKEGQNVTLSCEQNLNHDAMYWYRQDPGQGLRLIYYSQIVNDFQKGDIAEGYSVSREKKESFPLTVTSAQKNPTAFYLCASSGRRNQPQHFGDGTRLSIL.

This clone was counted a single time. The chain employs TRBV5-8 and TRBJ2-7; no firm D call. The CDR3 totals 11 residues. CDR1 is SGHTS and CDR2 is YDEGEE in the germline V gene. CDR3 nucleotide sequence: TGTGCGGATAGTAGGGTCCGCGAGCAGTACTTC. This gives the protein CADSRVREQYF.

The genes are TRBV5-4 and TRBJ2-7; D unresolved. The CDR3 totals 17 residues. V was pared by 0 bases and J by 0 bases, with 16 bases between. Germline V gene data show CDR1 as SGHNT and CDR2 as YYREEE (reference sequence). The CDR3 DNA reads as TGTGCCAGCAGCTTGGGCCGGGCTCCCCCACGCTCCTACGAGCAGTACTTC. This sequence encodes CASSLGRAPPRSYEQYF.

In its sample, this clone was seen once. V and J are TRBV4-1 and TRBJ2-7; 9 bases align to TRBD2. V was pared by 6 bases and J by 9 bases, with 15 bases of the junction left unmatched. The CDR3 is 15 residues long. Germline V gives CDR1 MGHRA, CDR2 YSYEKL. Here the CDR3 DNA reads TGCGCCAGCAGTCCTGTCCCCCGGGGAGCGGGAGGGCAGTACTTC. Protein sequence: CASSPVPRGAGGQYF.

This chain uses TRBV7-8 with TRBJ1-1, with a possible D match to TRBD1 (5 bases). V gave up 5 bases and J gave up 3 bases, with 22 bases separating them. This CDR3 has 17 amino acids. CDR1 and CDR2 from the germline V gene are SGHVS and FQNEAQ. CDR3 nucleotides: TGTGCCAGCAGCGTATGGCTGGTAGGGGCGAGGGACACTGAAGCTTTCTTT. Amino acid sequence: CASSVWLVGARDTEAFF.

In this sample, this clone turned up once. The rearrangement joins TRBV19 to TRBJ1-1, with 7 nucleotides matching TRBD1. After removal of 4 bases from V and 1 base from J, the junction contained 9 bases not matched to a gene. CDR1 and CDR2 from the germline V gene are LNHDA and SQIVND (reference sequence). The CDR3 spans 16 residues. CDR3 sequence reads: CASSNQGELWNTEAFF. The CDR3 DNA sequence: TGTGCCAGTAGTAACCAGGGGGAACTTTGGAACACTGAAGCTTTCTTT.

The chain has TRBV6-5 and TRBJ2-3; tentatively, D is TRBD2 (6 bases). The CDR3 sequence is 15 residues long. CDR1 is MNHEY, CDR2 SVGAGI, per germline. The V and J ends lost 0 bases and 5 bases respectively, with 12 bases between them. The CDR3 DNA sequence: TGTGCCAGCAGTTACTCTGGGGGGTTCGGAGATACGCAGTATTTT. Residues: CASSYSGGFGDTQYF.

V usage is TRBV5-4 and J usage is TRBJ2-3; D tentatively reads TRBD1 or TRBD2 (5 bases each). The length of the CDR3 is 16 residues. Trimming cost V 0 bases and J 3 bases, with 14 bases left between them. The V gene's germline CDR1 is SGHNT and CDR2 YYREEE (reference sequence). The CDR3 spells CASSLEAGRGTDTQYF. CDR3 coding DNA: TGTGCCAGCAGCTTGGAGGCAGGGCGCGGGACAGATACGCAGTATTTT. Variable domain in full (rest from reference TRBV5-4 and TRBJ2-3): ETGVTQSPTHLIKTRGQQVTLRCSSQSGHNTVSWYQQALGQGPQFIFQYYREEENGRGNFPPRFSGLQFPNYSSELNVNALELDDSALYLCASSLEAGRGTDTQYFGPGTRLTVL.

The rearrangement links TRBV28 to TRBJ2-7; D possibly corresponds to TRBD2 (6 bases). The CDR3 is made up of 15 amino acids. The germline CDR1 and CDR2 sequences are MDHEN and SYDVKM. V lost 8 bases, J lost 2 bases, and 19 bases lay in between. As DNA, the CDR3 is TGTGCCAGCGCGAGGGGAGGCGAAGGAGCCTACGAGCAGTACTTC. It translates to CASARGGEGAYEQYF.

The chain links TRBV4-2 to TRBJ2-1; the D is unclear. The CDR3 is 18 amino acids. V was pared by 3 bases and J by 0 bases, with 18 bases between. Germline V gives CDR1 LGHNA, CDR2 YNFKEQ. The CDR3 nucleotides are TGTGCCAGCAGCCAGGATCTGGTCACGGACGGCTCCTACAATGAGCAGTTCTTC. Its protein is CASSQDLVTDGSYNEQFF.

The chain recombines TRBV6-1 with TRBJ2-3, with D maybe TRBD1 (5 bases). The V and J ends lost 6 bases and 2 bases respectively, with 15 bases between them. Looked up from germline, CDR1 is MNHNS and CDR2 is SASEGT. This CDR3 comprises 15 residues. This CDR3 reads CASSITGQVTDTQYF. Written as DNA, the CDR3 is TGTGCCAGCAGCATCACCGGACAAGTCACAGATACGCAGTATTTT.

The chain recombines TRBV30 with TRBJ1-6; no reliable D call. The germline V and J ends were trimmed by 2 bases and 10 bases, with 9 bases remaining between them. The CDR3 consists of 12 residues. Germline assignment: CDR1 GTSNPN and CDR2 SVGIG (reference sequence). The CDR3 coding sequence is TGTGCCTGGAGTTCCACCGGGTCACCCCTCCACTTT. Translated: CAWSSTGSPLHF.

The V call is TRBV5-4, the J call TRBJ2-3; 10 bases align to TRBD2. Germline trimming cut 3 bases from V and 4 bases from J; bases unmatched to any gene: 11. This CDR3 has 17 residues. Germline lookup yields CDR1 SGHNT and CDR2 YYREEE (reference sequence). The CDR3 coding sequence is TGTGCCAGCAGCTCCTCCCTAGCGGGAGCGGGGCCAGATACGCAGTATTTT. This translates into CASSSSLAGAGPDTQYF.

This sequence joins TRBV6-6 and TRBJ2-7; maybe TRBD2 (7 bases). The CDR3 covers 14 residues. The V gene's germline CDR1 is MNHNY and CDR2 SVGAGI (reference sequence). V was clipped by 4 bases and J by 7 bases, with 17 bases between them. The CDR3 sequence: CASSSPGGQEEQYF. In nucleotides, the CDR3 is TGTGCCAGCAGTTCCCCCGGGGGGCAAGAAGAGCAGTACTTC.

This clone was seen more than once but under ten times. The chain employs TRBV7-9 and TRBJ1-2; TRBD1 matches at 11 bases. The V and J ends lost 5 bases and 8 bases, in that order; junction bases with no gene match: 4. The CDR3 covers 13 residues. Germline CDR1 reads SEHNR; CDR2 reads FQNEAQ (reference sequence). CDR3 sequence (DNA): TGTGCCAGCAGCCGGACAGGGGGCGGCGGCTACACCTTC. As protein: CASSRTGGGGYTF.

V gene TRBV2 combines with J gene TRBJ2-7; 8 nucleotides align to TRBD1. Looked up from germline, CDR1 is SNHLY and CDR2 is FYNNEI. V lost 0 bases and J lost 4; bases outside the gene matches: 8. This CDR3 comprises 16 residues. CDR3 coding DNA: TGTGCCAGCAGTGAAGCCTTCGGACAGGGAAGGTACGAGCAGTACTTC. It encodes CASSEAFGQGRYEQYF. Full variable domain (rest looked up from reference TRBV2 and TRBJ2-7): EPEVTQTPSHQVTQMGQEVILRCVPISNHLYFYWYRQILGQKVEFLVSFYNNEISEKSEIFDDQFSVERPDGSNFTLKIRSTKLEDSAMYFCASSEAFGQGRYEQYFGPGTRLTVT.

The chain joins TRBV7-8 to TRBJ1-6; D is undetermined. Germline CDR1 and CDR2: SGHVS and FQNEAQ. With 3 bases removed from V and 4 bases from J, the gap between germline ends came to 19 bases. There are 18 residues in the CDR3. CDR3 sequence: CASSFGRPAGGYNSPLHF. CDR3 nucleotides: TGTGCCAGCAGCTTCGGTCGTCCGGCAGGCGGGTATAATTCACCCCTCCACTTT.

The chain joins TRBV28 to TRBJ1-1; possible D gene TRBD1, 5 bases. The CDR3 runs to 12 residues. The germline gives CDR1 MDHEN, CDR2 SYDVKM. V lost 2 bases to trimming and J lost 14 bases, with 15 bases between them. CDR3 residues: CASSLRGEEVFF. DNA for the CDR3: TGTGCCAGCAGTTTACGAGGGGAAGAGGTGTTCTTT. The whole variable domain, remainder taken from reference TRBV28 and TRBJ1-1, is DVKVTQSSRYLVKRTGEKVFLECVQDMDHENMFWYRQDPGLGLRLIYFSYDVKMKEKGDIPEGYSVSREKKERFSLILESASTNQTSMYLCASSLRGEEVFFGQGTRLTVV.

This clone has a single count. V usage is TRBV27 and J usage is TRBJ1-5, with D perhaps TRBD1 (5 bases). The V end was cut by 11 bases, the J end by 4 bases, with 15 bases between. Per germline, CDR1 MNHEY and CDR2 SMNVEV (reference sequence). The CDR3 consists of 13 residues. The CDR3 DNA reads TGTGCCTCTGCGGGGGGACGGAATCAGCCCCAGCATTTT. It yields the protein CASAGGRNQPQHF.